What follows describes a single T cell receptor beta chain. Its specific antigen is unknown. No much larger clone exists at a distance of one base, and base qualities are not known. TCRbeta CDR3 regions were amplified from genomic DNA by means of the immunoSEQ Assay, a bias-controlled multiplex PCR. For the original study's pipeline: Nucleated cell counts per sample were estimated from amplification of reference gene primers within the assay. To quantify the absolute abundance of each unique TCRbeta CDR3 rearrangement, sequence reads were collapsed and filtered. For each sample, productive Simpson clonality was calculated as the square root of Simpson's diversity index over productive rearrangements. TCRdb mirrors the immuneACCESS table, restricted to in-frame sequences. Some clones are absent from its copies; in checked studies, under half trace to an unresolved V gene, and the reason for the others is unknown. Clone size and the V and J calls come from that table; the DNA yielded D and trimming. In this sample the table shows about 180,000 clones, around 86% of which occur a single time. Clones ranked in the top ten supply around 9% of the sample.

These data come from a study of blood T cell repertoires in COVID-19 (dated by TCRdb to 2018 to 2020). Study-wide context: Collaborator samples came from the United States, Italy and Spain and covered acute and convalescent phases of COVID-19. The samples were drawn from the first 160 participants of the ongoing ImmuneRACE study and from under 1,500 subjects provided by 6 global collaborators. Nearly every sample came with metadata listing a de-identified subject ID, COVID-19 status, age in years and sex. The material from the prospective study consisted of cDNA or gDNA derived from T cells, B-cell-depleted T cells, or PBMCs. Where available, HLA class I and class II types were taken from metadata supplied by the sample provider and were not determined by assay-based typing. The repertoires were released in a freely available public database intended as a resource for research on the immune response to SARS-CoV-2. Subjects who had been exposed to COVID-19, were actively infected with it, or had recovered from it provided the deeply sampled blood TCRbeta repertoires that made up the dataset.

Results and caveats for the whole study, not just this receptor: How much clinical and demographic metadata was included differed by source and by participant, and the metadata was provided uncurated.

Participants in the prospective study were aged roughly 18 to 100 years, lived in 20 to 25 United States geographic areas, and enrolled through a virtual design. In the prospective study, participants were assigned to cohorts based on the clinical history participants reported in a screening survey and a study questionnaire. Recovered participants in ImmuneRACE Cohort 3 were defined as having two consecutive negative NP/OP PCR tests, clearance from a healthcare professional, or resolution of symptoms. Mobile phlebotomists in the prospective study collected whole blood, serum and a nasopharyngeal or oropharyngeal swab from every participant. Participants in the prospective study had the option to provide additional blood draws and questionnaires over a roughly 2-month period. Before DNA extraction, blood samples from the prospective study were shipped at room temperature or frozen. The germline V gene encodes CDR1 SGHDT and CDR2 YYEEEE. The CDR3 contains 13 residues, cysteine and phenylalanine counted. Kept here is only the CDR3 DNA, which spans 39 bases and is read in frame from base 1. At the junction V is shortened by 3 bases and J by 4 bases, with 10 bases in between.

The V and J segments used are TRBV5-6 and TRBJ1-2; 5 matching bases give a weak D call of TRBD1. Input material: PBMCs or T cells enriched from blood (not recorded which). The sequence was collected from a woman between 25 and 40 years old who had recovered from COVID-19. The encoded CDR3 is CASSSRESYGYTF. The nucleotides are TGTGCCAGCAGCTCCAGGGAAAGCTATGGCTACACCTTC.